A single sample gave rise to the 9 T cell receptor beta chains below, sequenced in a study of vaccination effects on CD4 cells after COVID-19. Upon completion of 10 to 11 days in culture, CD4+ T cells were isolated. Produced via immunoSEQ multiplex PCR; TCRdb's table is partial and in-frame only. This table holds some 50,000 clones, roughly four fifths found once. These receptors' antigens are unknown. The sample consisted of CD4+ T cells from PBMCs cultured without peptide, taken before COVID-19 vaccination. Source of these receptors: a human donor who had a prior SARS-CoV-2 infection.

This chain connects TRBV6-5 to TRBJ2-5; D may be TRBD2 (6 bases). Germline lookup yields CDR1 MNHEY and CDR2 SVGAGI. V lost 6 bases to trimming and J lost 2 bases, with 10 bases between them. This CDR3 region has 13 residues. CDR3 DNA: TGTGCCAGCAGACTCGGGACTCAAGAGACCCAGTACTTC. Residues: CASRLGTQETQYF.

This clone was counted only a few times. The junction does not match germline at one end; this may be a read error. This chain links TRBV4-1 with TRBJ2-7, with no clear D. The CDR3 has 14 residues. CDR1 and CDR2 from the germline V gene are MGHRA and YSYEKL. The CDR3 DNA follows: TGCGCCAGCAGCCCACGACGGCCTTCCTCCGAGCAGTACTTC. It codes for CASSPRRPSSEQYF.

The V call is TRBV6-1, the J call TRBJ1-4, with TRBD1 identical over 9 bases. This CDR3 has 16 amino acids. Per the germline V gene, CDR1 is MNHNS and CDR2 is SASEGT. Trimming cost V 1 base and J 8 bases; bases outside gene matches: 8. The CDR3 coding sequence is TGTGCCAGCAGTGAAGGGGTGAACAGGGGGCTAGAAAAACTGTTTTTT. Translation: CASSEGVNRGLEKLFF.

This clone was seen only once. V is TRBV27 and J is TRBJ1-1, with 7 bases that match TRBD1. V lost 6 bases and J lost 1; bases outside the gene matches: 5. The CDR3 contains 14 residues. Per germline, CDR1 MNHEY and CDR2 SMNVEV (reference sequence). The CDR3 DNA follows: TGTGCCAGCAGAATGACAGGGCGGAACACTGAAGCTTTCTTT. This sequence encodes CASRMTGRNTEAFF.

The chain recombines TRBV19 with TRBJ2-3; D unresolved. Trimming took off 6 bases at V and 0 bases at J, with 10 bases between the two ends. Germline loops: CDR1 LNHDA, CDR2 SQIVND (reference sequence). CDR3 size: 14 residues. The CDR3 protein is CASSHYTSTDTQYF. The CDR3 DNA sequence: TGTGCCAGTAGCCATTACACTAGCACAGATACGCAGTATTTT.

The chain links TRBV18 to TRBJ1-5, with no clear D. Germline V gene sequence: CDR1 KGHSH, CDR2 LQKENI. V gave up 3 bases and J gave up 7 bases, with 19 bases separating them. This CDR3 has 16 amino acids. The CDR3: CASSPQGGQYRQPQHF. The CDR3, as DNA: TGTGCCAGCTCACCGCAAGGAGGGCAGTACAGACAGCCCCAGCATTTT.

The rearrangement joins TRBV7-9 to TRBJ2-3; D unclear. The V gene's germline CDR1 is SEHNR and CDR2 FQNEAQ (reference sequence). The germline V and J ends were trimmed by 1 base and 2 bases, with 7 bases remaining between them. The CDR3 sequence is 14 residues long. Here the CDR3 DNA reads TGTGCCAGCAGCTTAGAGGCCTACACAGATACGCAGTATTTT. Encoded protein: CASSLEAYTDTQYF.

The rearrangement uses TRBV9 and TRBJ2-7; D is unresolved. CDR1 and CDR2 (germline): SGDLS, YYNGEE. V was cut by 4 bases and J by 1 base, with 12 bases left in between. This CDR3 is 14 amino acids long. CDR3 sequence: CASSPRHGSYEQYF. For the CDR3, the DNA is TGTGCCAGCAGCCCCCGGCACGGGTCCTACGAGCAGTACTTC. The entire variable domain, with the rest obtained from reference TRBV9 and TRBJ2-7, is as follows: DSGVTQTPKHLITATGQRVTLRCSPRSGDLSVYWYQQSLDQGLQFLIQYYNGEERAKGNILERFSAQQFPDLHSELNLSSLELGDSALYFCASSPRHGSYEQYFGPGTRLTVT.

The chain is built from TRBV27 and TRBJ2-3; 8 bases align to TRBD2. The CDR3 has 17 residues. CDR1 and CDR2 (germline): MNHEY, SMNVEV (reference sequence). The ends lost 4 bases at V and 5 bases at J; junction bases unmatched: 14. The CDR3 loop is CASSSHSVGRAGDTQYF. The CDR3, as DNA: TGTGCCAGCAGTTCGCATAGCGTCGGGAGGGCGGGAGATACGCAGTATTTT.